The source of this T cell receptor beta chain is a study of early T cells in non-severe SARS-CoV-2 infection. The wider study: Bulk RNA taken from unsorted whole blood was sequenced, leaving chains unpaired. Study findings and constraints: Database matching using VDJdb favored anti-spike CD8 responses, with private and CD4 specificities left missing.

CDR3 length: 12 residues. Trimming took 0 bases from V and 7 from J, leaving 4 bases between them. Individual cDNA molecules were tagged with unique molecular identifiers. TCRdb reprocessed the 5' RACE reads via MiXCR and lists one record per CDR3 protein. The repertoire holds some 46,000 distinct CDR3 sequences, with around 6% as singletons. This clonotype was picked up many times. Its antigen is as yet unknown. Input material: whole blood. This chain joins TRBV23-1 and TRBJ2-1; D uncertain. TRBV23-1 is an ORF for which the function is uncertain. This TCR derives from an adult who was a healthcare worker with PCR-confirmed SARS-CoV-2 infection or an uninfected control (not recorded which). The CDR3 DNA is TGCGCCAGCAGTCAATCCAGGAATGAGCAGTTCTTC. Protein sequence: CASSQSRNEQFF.